This record concerns one TCR beta chain sequence. Treatment meaning: roughly 18 received Ad26.COV2.S at low or high dose, single or two shots; five or six received placebo; per-sample allocation not given. Sampling was performed 63 days after the first vaccine or placebo injection. The sample originates from a study of Ad26.COV2.S vaccination and SARS-CoV-2 variants. As for the study in general: Donor participated within the Ad26.COV2.S arm of the COV1001 trial.

Trimming shortened V by 5 bases and J by 1 base, and 15 bases separated the two germline ends. Germline lookup yields CDR1 MNHEY and CDR2 SVGAGI. The CDR3 runs 15 residues. Sequenced by immunoSEQ multiplex PCR; TCRdb stores in-frame clones only, minus some. Among some 420,000 clones listed, 85% to 90% were seen once. The chain couples TRBV6-5 to TRBJ2-7; a possible D gene is TRBD2 (7 bases). The sample in question was peripheral blood, obtained in a trial of Ad26.COV2.S vaccine versus placebo. This clonotype originated in a person aged 18-65 years who received the Ad26.COV2.S COVID-19 vaccine or a placebo. In DNA form, the CDR3 reads TGTGCCAGCAGTCTCAGGGAGGGGGGGTCCTACGAGCAGTACTTC. This sequence encodes CASSLREGGSYEQYF.